These 9 T cell receptor beta chains came from one sample sequenced in a study of post-analysis software for immune sequencing data (dated by TCRdb to between 2015 and 2017). Paper-wide results and their limitations: Patients showed significantly higher frequencies than controls for about 5 TRBV segments, among them TRBV5-6, TRBV5-1 and TRBV20-1.

Library preparation used PCR. TCRdb records Illumina HiSeq 2500 as the sequencer. To reduce PCR and sequencing biases, unique molecular identifiers were incorporated into the TCR beta cDNA libraries. TCRdb cleaned the public reads at Q25 with fastp, built clones with MiXCR and kept in-frame beta chains. Identical CDR3 proteins give one entry, which carries the most common genes and DNA. Within this sample are approximately 250,000 distinct CDR3 sequences, with just over 35% of them counted one time only. Around 4.7% of the sample lies in the top ten. These receptors lack a known antigen. Material: blood. All receptors come from a girl aged 5-17 years with multiple sclerosis.

The chain combines TRBV7-2 with TRBJ1-4; the match to TRBD1 covers 8 bases. With V trimmed by 4 bases and J by 6 bases, 4 bases remained unmatched. Germline loops: CDR1 SGHTA, CDR2 FQGNSA. The CDR3 runs to 14 residues. The CDR3 nucleotides read TGTGCCAGCAGCTGGACAGGGATTGATGAAAAACTGTTTTTT. Translating it yields CASSWTGIDEKLFF.

Many counts were recorded for this clonotype. The DNA for the CDR3 is TGTGCCAGCAGCTTAGGCGCGGGGACTTACAATGAGCAGTTCTTC. It specifies CASSLGAGTYNEQFF. The chain carries TRBV7-8 and TRBJ2-1; maybe TRBD2 (6 bases). The CDR3 extends over 15 amino acids. Germline V gene lookup returns CDR1 SGHVS and CDR2 FQNEAQ. V lost 1 base and J 4 bases, leaving 11 bases between the germline ends. Complete variable domain (other parts from reference TRBV7-8 and TRBJ2-1): GAGVSQSPRYKVAKRGQDVALRCDPISGHVSLFWYQQALGQGPEFLTYFQNEAQLDKSGLPSDRFFAERPEGSVSTLKIQRTQQEDSAVYLCASSLGAGTYNEQFFGPGTRLTVL.

This clonotype was seen many times. The chain recombines TRBV12-3 or TRBV12-4 with TRBJ2-1; 11 bases map to TRBD2. The J segment lost 7 bases and the V segment lost 6 bases, leaving 8 bases of the junction unmatched. The CDR3 extends over 15 amino acids. The CDR3 region is CASRPLAGAGNEQFF. DNA for the CDR3: TGTGCCAGCAGGCCACTAGCGGGGGCAGGGAATGAGCAGTTCTTC.

This clonotype has a handful of counts. The gene calls are TRBV4-1 and TRBJ2-3, with 9 nucleotides matching TRBD1. CDR3 length: 15 amino acids. V lost 4 bases, J lost 5 bases, and 7 bases stayed unmatched. Germline V gives CDR1 MGHRA, CDR2 YSYEKL. CDR3: CASSLRDRVIDTQYF. The CDR3 nucleotides read TGCGCCAGCAGCCTCCGGGACAGGGTCATAGATACGCAGTATTTT.

In this sample, this clonotype turned up once. The chain employs TRBV20-1 and TRBJ1-3; D is undetermined. The CDR3 extends over 14 amino acids. Germline V gene data show CDR1 as DFQATT and CDR2 as SNEGSKA (reference sequence). The V end was cut by 0 bases, the J end by 4 bases, with 10 bases between. Written as DNA, the CDR3 is TGCAGTGCTAGAGACCAGCGGCGAGGAAACACCATATATTTT. Translating gives CSARDQRRGNTIYF.

This clonotype has a handful of counts. Being one base from a much bigger clone, this may be a read error. Here the CDR3 reads CASSPGTSGLSSYNEQYF. CDR3 bases: TGCGCCAGCAGCCCCGGGACTAGCGGCCTCAGCTCCTACAATGAGCAGTACTTC. The rearrangement links TRBV5-1 to TRBJ2-1; 11 positions match TRBD2. The tail of the sequence fits TRBJ2-7 better, so the J call may be wrong. This CDR3 has 18 amino acids. Per the germline V gene, CDR1 is SGHRS and CDR2 is YFSETQ.

There are many counts of this clonotype. The chain combines TRBV4-1 with TRBJ2-5, with 7 bases lining up with TRBD1. The ends lost 4 bases at V and 2 bases at J; junction bases unmatched: 10. This CDR3 is built from 16 residues. CDR1 is MGHRA, CDR2 YSYEKL, per germline. CDR3 residues: CASSREWGTAQETQYF. The CDR3 coding sequence is TGCGCCAGCAGCCGAGAGTGGGGGACAGCTCAAGAGACCCAGTACTTC.

On this clonotype itself: A much bigger clone sits one base away, suggesting this may be a read error. The rearrangement joins TRBV6-2 or TRBV6-3 to TRBJ2-5, with D unresolved. Trimming left V 5 bases short and J 7 bases short, with 14 bases between. The CDR3 totals 13 residues. Germline-derived CDR1 and CDR2 are MNHEY and SVGEGT. CDR3 sequence (DNA): TGTGCCAGCAGTCAGGACCATCTAGGGACCCAGTACTTC. Amino acid sequence: CASSQDHLGTQYF.

The chain carries TRBV2 and TRBJ1-4; D might be TRBD1 (6 bases). V lost 6 bases and J lost 1, with 15 bases in between. Germline V lookup: CDR1 SNHLY, CDR2 FYNNEI. The CDR3 has 16 amino acids. CDR3 residues: CASSTGMSKTNEKLFF. In nucleotides, the CDR3 is TGTGCCAGCAGCACAGGGATGAGTAAAACTAATGAAAAACTGTTTTTT.